This T cell receptor (beta chain) was recovered during a study of CD8+ T cells in alopecia areata. Following RNA extraction, reverse transcription yielded cDNA that acted as the sequencing template. The method was immunoSEQ multiplex PCR; TCRdb's version includes in-frame clones alone and lacks a portion of them. The sample consists of fewer than 250,000 clones, around 43% of them appearing once. The CDR3 spans 14 residues. Germline values: CDR1 MNHEY, CDR2 SMNVEV (reference sequence). The J segment lost 0 bases and the V segment lost 6 bases, leaving 4 bases of the junction unmatched. The treatment is: oral pan-JAK inhibitor, 5-10 mg twice daily.

The receptor's source is a human donor with alopecia areata. This specimen was CD4+ T cells sorted from blood, taken at approximately week 39, from a patient treated with tofacitinib. The chain has TRBV27 and TRBJ1-2, with 7 bases that match TRBD1. The CDR3 loop reads CASSDRATNYGYTF. For the CDR3, the DNA is TGTGCCAGCAGCGACAGGGCCACTAACTATGGCTACACCTTC.